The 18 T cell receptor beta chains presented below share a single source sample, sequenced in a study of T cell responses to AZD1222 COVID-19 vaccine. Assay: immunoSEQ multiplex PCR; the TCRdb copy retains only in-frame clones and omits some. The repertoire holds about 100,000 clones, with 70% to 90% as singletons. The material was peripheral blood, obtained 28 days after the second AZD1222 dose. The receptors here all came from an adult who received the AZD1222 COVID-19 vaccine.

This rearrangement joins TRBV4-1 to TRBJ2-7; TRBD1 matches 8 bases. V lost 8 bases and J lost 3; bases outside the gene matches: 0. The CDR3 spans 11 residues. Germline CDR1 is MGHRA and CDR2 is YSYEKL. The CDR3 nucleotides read TGCGCCAGCGGACAGGGCTACGAGCAGTACTTC. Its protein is CASGQGYEQYF.

The chain's CDR3 is CASSLTPLAGGLGDTQYF. CDR3 coding DNA: TGTGCCAGCAGCTTAACCCCCCTAGCGGGGGGGCTTGGAGATACGCAGTATTTT. This sequence joins TRBV11-2 and TRBJ2-3; 12 bases agree with TRBD2. This CDR3 spans 18 amino acids. The germline gives CDR1 SGHAT, CDR2 FQNNGV. After removal of 2 bases from V and 5 bases from J, the junction contained 11 bases not matched to a gene.

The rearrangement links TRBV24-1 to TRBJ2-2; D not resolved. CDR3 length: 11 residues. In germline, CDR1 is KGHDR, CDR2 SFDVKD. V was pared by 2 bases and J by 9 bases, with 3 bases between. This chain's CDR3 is CATSDSRELFF. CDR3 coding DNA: TGTGCCACCAGTGATTCGAGGGAGCTGTTTTTT.

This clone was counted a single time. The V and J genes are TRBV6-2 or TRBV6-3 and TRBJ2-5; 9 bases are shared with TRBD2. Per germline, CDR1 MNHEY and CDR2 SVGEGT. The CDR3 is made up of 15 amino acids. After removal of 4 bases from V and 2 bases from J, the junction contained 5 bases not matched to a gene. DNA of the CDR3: TGTGCCAGCAGTTCGGCGGGGGGGATGCAAGAGACCCAGTACTTC. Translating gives CASSSAGGMQETQYF.

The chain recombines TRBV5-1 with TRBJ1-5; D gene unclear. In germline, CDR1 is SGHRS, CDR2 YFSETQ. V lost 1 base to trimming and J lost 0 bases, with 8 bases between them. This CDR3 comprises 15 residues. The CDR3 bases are TGCGCCAGCAGCTTGTATGGGGATAGCAATCAGCCCCAGCATTTT. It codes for CASSLYGDSNQPQHF.

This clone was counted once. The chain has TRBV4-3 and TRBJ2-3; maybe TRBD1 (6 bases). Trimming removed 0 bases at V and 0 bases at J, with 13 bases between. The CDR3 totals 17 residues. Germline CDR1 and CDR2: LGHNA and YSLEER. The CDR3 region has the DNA TGCGCCAGCAGCCAAGAGGTTCTGGGGGCGAGCACAGATACGCAGTATTTT. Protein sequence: CASSQEVLGASTDTQYF.

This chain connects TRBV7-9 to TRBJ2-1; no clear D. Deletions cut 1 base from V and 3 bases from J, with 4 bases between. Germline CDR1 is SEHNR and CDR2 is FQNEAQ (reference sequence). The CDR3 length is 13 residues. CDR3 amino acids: CASSLGSYNEQFF. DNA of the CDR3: TGTGCCAGCAGCTTAGGAAGCTACAATGAGCAGTTCTTC.

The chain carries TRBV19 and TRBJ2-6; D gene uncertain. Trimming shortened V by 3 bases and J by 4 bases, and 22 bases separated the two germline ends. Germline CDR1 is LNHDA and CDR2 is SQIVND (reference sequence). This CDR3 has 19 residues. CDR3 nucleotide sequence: TGTGCCAGTAGTATCCCCCCGCGCAGTAACCGTCTCGGGGCCAACGTCCTGACTTTC. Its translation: CASSIPPRSNRLGANVLTF.

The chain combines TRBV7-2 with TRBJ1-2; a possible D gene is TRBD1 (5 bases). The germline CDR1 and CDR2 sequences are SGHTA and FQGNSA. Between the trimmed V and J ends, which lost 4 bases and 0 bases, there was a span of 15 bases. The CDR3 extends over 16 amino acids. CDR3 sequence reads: CASSSTSGRTNYGYTF. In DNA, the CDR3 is TGTGCCAGCAGCTCAACGTCAGGGAGGACTAACTATGGCTACACCTTC.

The CDR3 spells CASSPGVYYEQYF. As DNA, the CDR3 is TGTGCCAGCAGTCCCGGGGTTTACTACGAGCAGTACTTC. The chain links TRBV12-3 or TRBV12-4 to TRBJ2-7, with D perhaps TRBD2 (5 bases). The CDR3 is 13 amino acids. V lost 5 bases and J 3 bases, leaving 11 bases between the germline ends.

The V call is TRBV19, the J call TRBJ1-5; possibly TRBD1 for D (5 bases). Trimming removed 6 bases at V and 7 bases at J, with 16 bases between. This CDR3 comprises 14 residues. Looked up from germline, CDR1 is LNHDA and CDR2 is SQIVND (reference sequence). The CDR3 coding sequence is TGTGCCAGTAGGGCTGAGGGGCGCGGGCAGCCCCAGCATTTT. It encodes CASRAEGRGQPQHF.

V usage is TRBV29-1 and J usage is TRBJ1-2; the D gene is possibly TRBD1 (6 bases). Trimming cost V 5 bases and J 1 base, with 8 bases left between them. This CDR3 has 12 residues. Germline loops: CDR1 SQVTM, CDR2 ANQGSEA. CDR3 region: CSVRTVNYGYTF. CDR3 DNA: TGCAGCGTTCGGACAGTTAACTATGGCTACACCTTC.

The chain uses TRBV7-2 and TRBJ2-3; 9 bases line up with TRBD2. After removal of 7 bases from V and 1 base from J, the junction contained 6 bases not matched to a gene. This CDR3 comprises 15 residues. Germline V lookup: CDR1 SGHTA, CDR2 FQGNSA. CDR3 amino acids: CASTHRTSGTDTQYF. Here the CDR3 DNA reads TGTGCCAGCACCCACCGGACTAGCGGCACAGATACGCAGTATTTT.

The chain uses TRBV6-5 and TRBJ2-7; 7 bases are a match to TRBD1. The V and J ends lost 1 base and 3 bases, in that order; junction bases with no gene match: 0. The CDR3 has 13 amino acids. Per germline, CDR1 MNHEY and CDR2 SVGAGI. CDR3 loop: CASSYYRGYEQYF. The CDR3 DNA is TGTGCCAGCAGTTACTACAGGGGCTACGAGCAGTACTTC.

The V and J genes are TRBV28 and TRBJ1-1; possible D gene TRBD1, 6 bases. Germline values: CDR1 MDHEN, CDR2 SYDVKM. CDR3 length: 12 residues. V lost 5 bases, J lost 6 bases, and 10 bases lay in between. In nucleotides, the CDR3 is TGTGCCAGCAGTGTGGGGGGCTCTGAAGCTTTCTTT. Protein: CASSVGGSEAFF.

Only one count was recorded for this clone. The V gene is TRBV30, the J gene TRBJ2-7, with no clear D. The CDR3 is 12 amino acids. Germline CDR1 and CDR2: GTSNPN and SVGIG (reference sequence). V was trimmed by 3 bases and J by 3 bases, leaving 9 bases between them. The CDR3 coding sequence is TGTGCCTGGAGCAAACAGATCTACGAGCAGTACTTC. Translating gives CAWSKQIYEQYF. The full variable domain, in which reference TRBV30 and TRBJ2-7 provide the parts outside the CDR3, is SQTIHQWPATLVQPVGSPLSLECTVEGTSNPNLYWYRQAAGRGLQLLFYSVGIGQISSEVPQNLSASRPQDRQFILSSKKLLLSDSGFYLCAWSKQIYEQYFGPGTRLTVT.

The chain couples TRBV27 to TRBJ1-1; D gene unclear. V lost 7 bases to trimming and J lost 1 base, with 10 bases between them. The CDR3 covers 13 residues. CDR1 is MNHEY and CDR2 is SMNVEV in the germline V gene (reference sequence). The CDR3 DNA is TGTGCCAGCACCTTAGACAAGAACACTGAAGCTTTCTTT. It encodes CASTLDKNTEAFF.

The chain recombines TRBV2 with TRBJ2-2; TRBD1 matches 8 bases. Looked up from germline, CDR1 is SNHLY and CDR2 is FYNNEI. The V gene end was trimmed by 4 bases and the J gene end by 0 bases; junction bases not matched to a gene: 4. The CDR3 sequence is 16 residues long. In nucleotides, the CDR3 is TGTGCCAGCAGTGGACAGGGGACCGCGAACACCGGGGAGCTGTTTTTT. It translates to CASSGQGTANTGELFF.